Presented here are 11 T cell receptor beta chains from one specimen sequenced in a study of neoadjuvant anti-PD-1 for oral cavity cancer. Noted time point: after neoadjuvant nivolumab, at surgical resection. Profiled with immunoSEQ multiplex PCR; TCRdb holds only in-frame clones, not every one. The table lists over 14,000 clones, about 74% of them singletons. Sequences were derived from PBMCs, sampled after nivolumab (anti-PD-1) treatment. Receptors originate from a person aged 40-85 years with oral cavity squamous cell carcinoma.

This clone occurred a few times. The CDR3 is CASSLGPTGLNTEAFF. Written as DNA, the CDR3 is TGTGCCAGCAGCTTAGGTCCCACAGGGTTGAACACTGAAGCTTTCTTT. The rearrangement links TRBV7-2 to TRBJ1-1, with a possible D match to TRBD1 (6 bases). CDR1 and CDR2 (germline): SGHTA, FQGNSA. This CDR3 is built from 16 residues. Trimming cost V 1 base and J 0 bases, with 12 bases left between them.

The chain uses TRBV7-2 and TRBJ1-5; D not certain. Germline V gene data show CDR1 as SGHTA and CDR2 as FQGNSA. Trimming took 3 bases from V and 3 from J, leaving 6 bases between them. This CDR3 is 13 amino acids long. The CDR3 sequence: CASSLAFNQPQHF. Here the CDR3 DNA reads TGTGCCAGCAGCTTGGCTTTCAATCAGCCCCAGCATTTT.

The chain joins TRBV6-6 to TRBJ1-5; D uncertain. The CDR3 has 13 amino acids. Germline values: CDR1 MNHNY, CDR2 SVGAGI (reference sequence). The V gene lost 6 bases and the J gene lost 3 bases, with 9 bases spanning the gap. CDR3 bases: TGTGCCAGCAGGCTCGGGGACAATCAGCCCCAGCATTTT. Residues: CASRLGDNQPQHF.

The chain is built from TRBV10-3 and TRBJ2-3, with 11 positions matching TRBD2. The CDR3 is 15 amino acids. The V gene end was trimmed by 5 bases and the J gene end by 4 bases; junction bases not matched to a gene: 5. CDR1 and CDR2 (germline): ENHRY, SYGVKD. The CDR3 DNA sequence: TGTGCCATCAGTCCAAGGGGACTAGCGGCAGATACGCAGTATTTT. This sequence encodes CAISPRGLAADTQYF.

This clone was counted only a few times. This sequence joins TRBV4-2 and TRBJ1-5; TRBD1 might be the D (5 bases). With 3 bases removed from V and 7 bases from J, the gap between germline ends came to 10 bases. The CDR3 consists of 13 residues. Germline V gives CDR1 LGHNA, CDR2 YNFKEQ. In DNA, the CDR3 is TGTGCCAGCAGCCAGGGGGTGACCCAGCCCCAGCATTTT. Translated: CASSQGVTQPQHF.

The chain is built from TRBV30 and TRBJ2-3, with 8 nucleotides matching TRBD2. Unmatched junction bases numbered 3, after V lost 5 bases and J lost 2 bases. Per the germline V gene, CDR1 is GTSNPN and CDR2 is SVGIG (reference sequence). The CDR3 is made up of 13 amino acids. DNA of the CDR3: TGTGCCTGGCTAGCGGGTAACACAGATACGCAGTATTTT. Amino acid sequence: CAWLAGNTDTQYF.

CDR3 DNA: TGTGCCAGCAGCCCAATTATCGGCTCCTTAGGGGAGCAGTTCTTC. It yields the protein CASSPIIGSLGEQFF. V gene TRBV7-8 combines with J gene TRBJ2-1; D not resolved. Germline V lookup: CDR1 SGHVS, CDR2 FQNEAQ. CDR3 size: 15 residues. V was pared by 5 bases and J by 10 bases, with 21 bases between.

J is TRBJ1-5 and V is TRBV28; 9 bases fit TRBD1. Germline trimming cut 6 bases from V and 6 bases from J; bases unmatched to any gene: 12. The germline V gene has CDR1 MDHEN and CDR2 SYDVKM. The CDR3 is made up of 16 amino acids. The DNA for the CDR3 is TGTGCCAGCAGCCTTACGACAGGGGGAGAAGGTCAGCCCCAGCATTTT. Translation gives CASSLTTGGEGQPQHF.

This chain joins TRBV6-5 and TRBJ1-4, with 10 bases fitting TRBD1. The CDR3 has 13 residues. V was clipped by 10 bases and J by 5 bases; unmatched bases: 4. The germline V gene has CDR1 MNHEY and CDR2 SVGAGI. In nucleotides, the CDR3 is TGTGCCACTAAGGACAGGGGGAATGAAAAACTGTTTTTT. It translates to CATKDRGNEKLFF.

CDR3 residues: CSASHNYEQYF. The CDR3 DNA reads TGCAGTGCTAGCCACAACTACGAGCAGTACTTC. The chain joins TRBV20-1 to TRBJ2-7; D not certain. The V gene's germline CDR1 is DFQATT and CDR2 SNEGSKA (reference sequence). The CDR3 totals 11 residues. V lost 3 bases and J lost 3, with 6 bases in between.

This clone was observed a single time. CDR3 sequence reads: CASRLADREKLFF. The CDR3 nucleotides are TGTGCCAGCAGGTTGGCGGATAGGGAAAAACTGTTTTTT. The V call is TRBV6-8, the J call TRBJ1-4, with D unclear. Germline V gives CDR1 MNHGY, CDR2 SAAAGT. This CDR3 has 13 residues. The V gene lost 6 bases and the J gene lost 8 bases, with 13 bases spanning the gap.